This T cell receptor beta chain originates from a study of T cells after yellow fever vaccination. Germline CDR1 DFQATT, CDR2 SNEGSKA (reference sequence). The CDR3 has 14 amino acids. Trimming took 4 bases from V and 1 from J, leaving 10 bases between them. TCRdb processed the 5' RACE reads anew with MiXCR; each CDR3 protein has one entry. The sample records a few hundred thousand distinct CDR3 sequences, 3% to 4.5% being singletons. The V and J genes are TRBV20-1 and TRBJ1-4; D gene ambiguous. This TCR was sampled from a man between 18 and 35 years old who received the YFV17D yellow fever vaccine. Source: PBMCs, taken 5 days after the yellow fever booster vaccination. This chain's CDR3 is CSAIFQETNEKLFF. The DNA for the CDR3 is TGCAGTGCTATCTTTCAGGAAACTAATGAAAAACTGTTTTTT.